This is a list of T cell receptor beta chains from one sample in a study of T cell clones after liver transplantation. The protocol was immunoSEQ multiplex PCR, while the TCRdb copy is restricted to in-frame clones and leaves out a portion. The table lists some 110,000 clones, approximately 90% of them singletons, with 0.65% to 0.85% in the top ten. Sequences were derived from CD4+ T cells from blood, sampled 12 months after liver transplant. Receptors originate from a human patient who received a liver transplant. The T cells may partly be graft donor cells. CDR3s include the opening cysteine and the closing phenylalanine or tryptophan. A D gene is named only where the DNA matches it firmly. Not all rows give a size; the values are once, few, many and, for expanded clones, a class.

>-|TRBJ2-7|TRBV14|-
CASSQAGTFSYEQYF
TGTGCCAGCAGCCAAGCCGGGACTTTCTCCTACGAGCAGTACTTC
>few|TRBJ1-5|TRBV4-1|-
CASSQEEGGYQPQHF
TGCGCCAGCAGCCAAGAAGAGGGGGGATATCAGCCCCAGCATTTT
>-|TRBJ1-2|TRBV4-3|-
CASSQAGLNYGYTF
TGCGCCAGCAGCCAAGCGGGCCTTAACTATGGCTACACCTTC
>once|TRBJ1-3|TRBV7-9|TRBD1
CASSWTGDLSGNTIYF
TGTGCCAGCAGTTGGACAGGGGACCTCTCTGGAAACACCATATATTTT
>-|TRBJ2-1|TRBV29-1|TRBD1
CSVAGEQGNYNEQFF
TGCAGCGTTGCTGGAGAACAGGGGAATTACAATGAGCAGTTCTTC
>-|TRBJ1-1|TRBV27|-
CASSLGAGRTEAFF
TGTGCCAGCAGTTTGGGCGCAGGGCGGACTGAAGCTTTCTTT
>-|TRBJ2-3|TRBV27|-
CASSMRGISTDTQYF
TGTGCCAGCAGTATGCGCGGGATAAGCACAGATACGCAGTATTTT
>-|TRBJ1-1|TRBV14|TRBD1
CASSRTGMSTEAFF
TGTGCCAGCAGCCGGACAGGTATGAGCACTGAAGCTTTCTTT
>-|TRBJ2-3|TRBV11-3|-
CASSLGGQGRTDTQYF
TGTGCCAGCAGCTTAGGAGGGCAGGGCCGGACAGATACGCAGTATTTT
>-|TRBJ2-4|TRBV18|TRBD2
CASSQAGATGAKNIQYF
TGTGCCAGCTCTCAAGCGGGAGCCACGGGGGCCAAAAACATTCAGTACTTC
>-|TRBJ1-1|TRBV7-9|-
CASSYRVEAFF
TGTGCCAGCAGCTACAGGGTTGAAGCTTTCTTT
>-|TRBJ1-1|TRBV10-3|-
CAISDAGASTEAFF
TGTGCCATCAGTGATGCAGGGGCTAGCACTGAAGCTTTCTTT
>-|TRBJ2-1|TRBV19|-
CASSLAAGYNEQFF
TGTGCCAGTAGTTTAGCGGCTGGATACAATGAGCAGTTCTTC
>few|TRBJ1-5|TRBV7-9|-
CASSQGSNQPQHF
TGTGCCAGCAGCCAGGGTTCCAATCAGCCCCAGCATTTT
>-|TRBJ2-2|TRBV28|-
CASSLGAGGELFF
TGTGCCAGCAGTTTAGGGGCGGGCGGGGAGCTGTTTTTT
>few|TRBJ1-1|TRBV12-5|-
CASGFTEAFF
TGTGCTAGTGGGTTTACTGAAGCTTTCTTT
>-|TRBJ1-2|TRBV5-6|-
CASSLNGLYGYTF
TGTGCCAGCAGCCTCAACGGCCTCTATGGCTACACCTTC
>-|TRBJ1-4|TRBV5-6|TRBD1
CASSPDRGRHEKLFF
TGTGCCAGCAGCCCGGACAGGGGCCGACATGAAAAACTGTTTTTT
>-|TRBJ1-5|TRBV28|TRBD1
CASIGQGLYSNQPQHF
TGTGCCAGCATCGGACAGGGCCTATATAGCAATCAGCCCCAGCATTTT
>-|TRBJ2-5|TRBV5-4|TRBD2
CASSGGLAGAQETQYF
TGTGCCAGCAGCGGGGGACTAGCGGGAGCCCAAGAGACCCAGTACTTC
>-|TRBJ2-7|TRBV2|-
CASSGATYEQYF
TGTGCCAGCAGTGGGGCAACATACGAGCAGTACTTC
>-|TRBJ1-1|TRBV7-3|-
CASSLQPNTEAFF
TGTGCCAGCAGCTTACAACCAAACACTGAAGCTTTCTTT
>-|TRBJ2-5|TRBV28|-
CASSTSQGVRETQYF
TGTGCCAGCAGTACTTCACAGGGTGTGAGGGAGACCCAGTACTTC
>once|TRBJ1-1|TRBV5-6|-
CASSGFGPMNTEAFF
TGTGCCAGCAGCGGATTCGGGCCCATGAACACTGAAGCTTTCTTT
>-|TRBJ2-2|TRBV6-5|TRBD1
CASSWGTGVTGELFF
TGTGCCAGCAGTTGGGGGACAGGGGTTACCGGGGAGCTGTTTTTT
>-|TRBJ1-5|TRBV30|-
CAWSQYSHVGGRSSNQPQHF
TGTGCCTGGAGTCAGTACTCCCATGTGGGGGGACGGTCGAGCAATCAGCCCCAGCATTTT
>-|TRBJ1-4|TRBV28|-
CASSKLAQPALGGEKLFF
TGTGCCAGCAGTAAACTAGCCCAGCCGGCCCTCGGAGGTGAAAAACTGTTTTTT
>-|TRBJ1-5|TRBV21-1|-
CASSWDRGNQPQHF
TGTGCCAGCAGCTGGGACAGGGGCAATCAGCCCCAGCATTTT
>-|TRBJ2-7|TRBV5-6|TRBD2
CASSLAEARGNEQYF
TGTGCCAGCAGCTTGGCCGAGGCGCGGGGGAATGAGCAGTACTTC